This TCR beta chain was retrieved from a study of molecular identifiers for immune sequencing clone quantification. The wider study: In replicates, RNA taken from roughly 18,000 or 92,000 naive CD8 cells was divided five ways, and four portions underwent sequencing.

Bulk libraries came from a prior protocol with listed TCR primers. TCRdb used MiXCR to reprocess the PCR reads, holding one entry per CDR3 protein. Of hundreds of thousands of distinct CDR3 sequences listed, about 20% are singletons. V was pared by 4 bases and J by 3 bases, with 16 bases between. The CDR3 contains 16 residues. Germline assignment: CDR1 MNHNY and CDR2 SVGAGI (reference sequence). This clonotype has ten or more counts. This sequence joins TRBV6-6 and TRBJ1-5; D gene ambiguous. This sequence originates from a human donor in good health. Some libraries in this study had Jurkat cell RNA spiked in. The sequenced sample consisted of naive CD8+ T cells from blood, with Jurkat cell RNA spiked in. This sample's subset: FACS-sorted CD8+CD4-CCR7+CD45RA+ naive T cells. CDR3 sequence: CASSSTGSIFNQPQHF. For the CDR3, the DNA is TGTGCCAGCAGTTCCACTGGTAGTATCTTCAATCAGCCCCAGCATTTT.